This entry lists 3 T cell receptor beta chains sequenced from one sample in a study of cytomegalovirus exposure and HLA in healthy donors. Profiling relied on immunoSEQ multiplex PCR, and the TCRdb table lists in-frame clones only, not all of them. In the table there are about 68,000 clones, about 90% of which are singletons. Sequencing was carried out using PBMCs. Receptors were obtained from a man between 18 and 29 years old in good health and CMV-seronegative.

J is TRBJ2-3 and V is TRBV23-1; 7 bases agree with TRBD1. TRBV23-1 belongs to the ORF category, with a function that is uncertain. J was trimmed by 3 bases and V by 0 bases; bases with no gene match: 18. This CDR3 region has 20 residues. CDR3 nucleotides: TGCGCCAGCAGTCAATCCAAGGCGGTGGGGGCAGGGGGTCGGACAGATACGCAGTATTTT. Its translation is CASSQSKAVGAGGRTDTQYF.

CDR3 sequence: CASSLLDSGGANVLTF. Written as DNA, the CDR3 is TGTGCCAGCAGTTTATTGGACAGTGGAGGGGCCAACGTCCTGACTTTC. This chain links TRBV28 with TRBJ2-6; D perhaps matches TRBD1 (6 bases). Germline V gene lookup returns CDR1 MDHEN and CDR2 SYDVKM. V was cut by 1 base and J by 4 bases, with 11 bases left in between. The CDR3 is made up of 16 amino acids.

The chain has TRBV9 and TRBJ2-7; D gene ambiguous. The CDR3 is 14 amino acids. Per the germline V gene, CDR1 is SGDLS and CDR2 is YYNGEE. V lost 0 bases and J lost 2, with 9 bases in between. The CDR3: CASSVANRAYEQYF. In nucleotides, the CDR3 is TGTGCCAGCAGCGTAGCGAACAGAGCCTACGAGCAGTACTTC.